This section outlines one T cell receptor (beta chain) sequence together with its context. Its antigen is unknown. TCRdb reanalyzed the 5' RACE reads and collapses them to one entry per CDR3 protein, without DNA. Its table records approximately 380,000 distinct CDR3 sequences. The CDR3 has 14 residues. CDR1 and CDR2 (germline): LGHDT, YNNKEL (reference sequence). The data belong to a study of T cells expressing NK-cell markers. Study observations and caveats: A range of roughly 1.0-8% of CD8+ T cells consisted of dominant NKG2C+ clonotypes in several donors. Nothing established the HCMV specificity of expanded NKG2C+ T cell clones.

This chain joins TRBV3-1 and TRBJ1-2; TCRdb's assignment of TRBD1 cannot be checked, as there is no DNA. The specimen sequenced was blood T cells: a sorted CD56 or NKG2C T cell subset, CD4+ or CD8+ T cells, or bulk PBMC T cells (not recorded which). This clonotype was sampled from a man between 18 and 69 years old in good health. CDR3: CASNDRGRLDGYTF.